The entry below gives a single T cell receptor beta chain sequence along with its context. TCRdb analysed the RT-PCR reads with MiXCR anew, one entry per CDR3 protein. Of about 230,000 distinct CDR3 sequences in the sample, 12% to 15% were seen once. This entry is derived from a study of patients and donors after allogeneic stem cell transplantation. The specimen sequenced was blood, either unsorted or a sorted T cell fraction (not recorded which). This receptor was taken from a human donor who was either an allogeneic HSCT recipient or a stem cell or donor lymphocyte infusion donor (not recorded which). It is not recorded whose cells these are; they may come from a transplant donor.

CDR3 DNA: TGTGCCAGCCAACAGGGCTCTGGGGCCAACGTCCTGACTTTC. Translation: CASQQGSGANVLTF. V usage is TRBV2 and J usage is TRBJ2-6; D perhaps matches TRBD1 (6 bases). The CDR3 is 14 amino acids. V was trimmed by 8 bases and J by 0 bases, leaving 8 bases between them. Germline V gene data show CDR1 as SNHLY and CDR2 as FYNNEI. The full variable domain, with the rest looked up from reference TRBV2 and TRBJ2-6, is EPEVTQTPSHQVTQMGQEVILRCVPISNHLYFYWYRQILGQKVEFLVSFYNNEISEKSEIFDDQFSVERPDGSNFTLKIRSTKLEDSAMYFCASQQGSGANVLTFGAGSRLTVL.